This is a list of T cell receptor beta chains from one sample in a study of blood T cells in healthy people across ages. TCRdb analysed the 5' RACE reads with MiXCR anew, one entry per CDR3 protein. The sample holds around 1,100,000 distinct CDR3 sequences; more than 30% are singletons and the top ten take roughly 14%. Sequencing was done on a sample of blood. The receptors were gathered from a young man in good health. CDR3s include the opening cysteine and the closing phenylalanine or tryptophan. D genes are given only for firm matches. Only some rows state a clone size, as once, few, many or a class for expanded clones.

V	J	D	size	CDR3
TRBV7-2	TRBJ2-2	.	.	CANTKLLTGELFF
TRBV9	TRBJ1-2	.	few	CASSPPLRPGYTF
TRBV5-1	TRBJ1-1	TRBD1	few	CASSLDGQVNTEAFF
TRBV6-2/TRBV6-3	TRBJ2-7	TRBD2	.	CASSRLRTSGSYEQYF
TRBV9	TRBJ1-1	.	.	CASSGRGLKGNTEAFF
TRBV20-1	TRBJ2-3	TRBD2	few	CSAKGRGTGDTQYF
TRBV6-2/TRBV6-3	TRBJ2-1	TRBD2	.	CASSPTGTRGDNEQFF
TRBV9	TRBJ2-6	.	few	CASSVPDFSGANVLTF
TRBV12-3/TRBV12-4	TRBJ1-4	.	few	CASSLSGARNEKLFF
TRBV20-1	TRBJ2-3	TRBD2	many	CSARVAGGITDTQYF
TRBV12-3/TRBV12-4	TRBJ2-1	.	many	CASSSLYNEQFF
TRBV4-1	TRBJ2-1	TRBD2	.	CASSQEAGLSYNEQFF
TRBV3-1	TRBJ2-3	TRBD2	many	CASSQDPGTSGDTQYF
TRBV5-1	TRBJ2-1	.	once	CASSKTGVNNEQFF
TRBV6-2/TRBV6-3	TRBJ2-3	.	.	CASSYGLGFDTQYF
TRBV5-1	TRBJ2-5	TRBD2	.	CASRTSRETQYF
TRBV4-3	TRBJ1-2	.	.	CASSQVYREDYGYTF
TRBV20-1	TRBJ2-3	.	few	CSADPLLTTDTQYF
TRBV11-2	TRBJ1-2	.	.	CASSSSALYGYTF
TRBV2	TRBJ2-1	TRBD1	.	CASSQQGDQETQFF
TRBV20-1	TRBJ2-5	.	many	CSAIIQETQYF
TRBV20-1	TRBJ1-4	TRBD1	.	CSARDSTGTGDEKLFF
TRBV6-6	TRBJ1-4	.	few	CASSLEAKLFF
TRBV25-1	TRBJ1-5	.	.	CASSEWSDQSQPQHF
TRBV6-6	TRBJ1-2	.	.	CASSYSSSGVQDYGYTF
TRBV4-1	TRBJ1-2	.	.	CASSQDGNGYYGYTF
TRBV7-9	TRBJ2-1	TRBD1	.	CASSLTGVRFF
TRBV13	TRBJ2-7	.	.	CASNSRDIRGHEQYF
TRBV12-3/TRBV12-4	TRBJ1-1	.	.	CASSHLTERAFF
TRBV29-1	TRBJ2-1	.	few	CSAHGNEQFF
TRBV7-2	TRBJ2-1	.	once	CASSARPRSGEQFF
TRBV20-1	TRBJ2-3	.	.	CSARDHLSRLALKDTQYF
TRBV12-3/TRBV12-4	TRBJ1-5	TRBD1	.	CASSTTGLDQPQHF
TRBV28	TRBJ2-1	.	few	CASSLSPGATYNEQFF
TRBV12-3/TRBV12-4	TRBJ2-3	TRBD1	.	CASSLGAGGWGTDTQYF
TRBV6-1	TRBJ2-1	TRBD2	once	CASAPGLASRTQFF
TRBV27	TRBJ1-2	TRBD1	.	CASSLLGQTKDGYTF
TRBV14	TRBJ1-2	.	few	CASSQFGLIGDYGYTF
TRBV12-3/TRBV12-4	TRBJ1-2	.	once	CASSQVQPPTF
TRBV10-3	TRBJ2-1	.	.	CAISDEGGETQFF
TRBV12-3/TRBV12-4	TRBJ2-1	TRBD2	few	CASSEGLAGYYNEQFF
TRBV3-1	TRBJ2-1	.	.	CASSQAAHNYNEQFF
TRBV20-1	TRBJ1-1	.	.	CSAGKGDTEAFF
TRBV14	TRBJ2-3	TRBD2	.	CASSQVAGGSTDTQYF
TRBV4-2	TRBJ2-5	.	.	CASSQEIIGRETQYF
TRBV6-5	TRBJ2-5	TRBD1	once	CASSYTTLTGGKLNNEQYF
TRBV12-3/TRBV12-4	TRBJ2-7	.	.	CASSLAGYDEQYF
TRBV10-3	TRBJ1-2	.	.	CAISESAGSNDGYTF
TRBV5-1	TRBJ1-6	TRBD1	.	CASSLTTGEDSPLHF
TRBV2	TRBJ2-7	TRBD2	.	CASSESAWGGSSYEQYF
TRBV5-1	TRBJ1-4	TRBD1	.	CASSSDLGTDEKLFF
TRBV29-1	TRBJ2-1	.	.	CSVERQGGYNEQFF
TRBV5-1	TRBJ1-6	.	.	CASSLALGRYNSPLHF
TRBV7-2	TRBJ1-2	.	.	CASSPRSSNYTF
TRBV9	TRBJ1-2	.	.	CASSVSASSNYGYTF
TRBV4-2	TRBJ1-5	.	.	CASSQEVRDQPQHF
TRBV20-1	TRBJ2-3	.	.	CSATTEGTQYF
TRBV7-2	TRBJ2-7	.	.	CAGSPYGDSYEQYF